The clone carrying this TCR beta chain was detected a few times. The antigen is unknown. The sample is drawn from a study of cytomegalovirus exposure and HLA in healthy donors. Study-wide results and caveats: The authors assumed roughly uniform sequencing depth across donors for presence/absence analyses. DRB1 had the most TCR associations and HLA-C the fewest, a later analysis found, with rates varying by HLA locus. Indistinguishable V segments, including TRBV6-2 and TRBV6-3, were excluded. Further analysis, carried out later, found HLA-associated TCR beta chains more clonally expanded than equally common other chains.

PCR employed 60 Vbeta and 13 Jbeta primers. The protocol was immunoSEQ multiplex PCR, while the TCRdb copy is restricted to in-frame clones and leaves out a portion. The data contain some 200,000 clones, approximately 88% of them singletons. CDR1 is MGHRA, CDR2 YSYEKL, per germline. V was clipped by 3 bases and J by 3 bases, with 12 bases between them. The CDR3 contains 14 residues. V and J are TRBV4-1 and TRBJ2-7, with a possible D match to TRBD2 (6 bases). Sequenced material: PBMCs. The clonotype originates from a boy younger than 10 in good health and CMV-seronegative. The CDR3 here is CASSHPGLNYEQYF. The CDR3 DNA is TGCGCCAGCAGCCATCCGGGACTGAACTACGAGCAGTACTTC.